Each of the 24 T cell receptor beta chains below was sequenced from the same sample in a study of blood T cell repertoires in COVID-19 (dated by TCRdb to 2018 to 2021). Library preparation was by the immunoSEQ multiplex PCR assay. In its TCRdb copy, this immuneACCESS table keeps in-frame sequences only and misses some clones. Where compared with another copy, unresolved V genes explain less than half of these, and the others have no known cause. In this sample the table shows around 140,000 clones, roughly 83% of which occur a single time. Clones ranked in the top ten supply 1.4% of the sample. Sequenced: peripheral blood. The receptor set was obtained from a man in his sixties with acute or convalescent COVID-19.

The CDR3 nucleotides read TGTGCCAGCAGCCCGGACAGGCGGGGTGGCTACACCTTC. This encodes CASSPDRRGGYTF. J is TRBJ1-2 and V is TRBV11-2; 7 bases are a match to TRBD1. CDR3 size: 13 residues. J was trimmed by 7 bases and V by 5 bases; bases with no gene match: 7. The germline CDR1 and CDR2 sequences are SGHAT and FQNNGV.

The rearrangement uses TRBV5-1 and TRBJ2-3; D is possibly TRBD2 (6 bases). This CDR3 spans 15 amino acids. Germline CDR1 reads SGHRS; CDR2 reads YFSETQ. V was pared by 4 bases and J by 4 bases, with 16 bases between. Here the CDR3 DNA reads TGCGCCAGCAGCCTCCTCGGGGGAGTGTCAGATACGCAGTATTTT. It translates to CASSLLGGVSDTQYF. The full variable domain, in which reference TRBV5-1 and TRBJ2-3 provide the parts outside the CDR3, is KAGVTQTPRYLIKTRGQQVTLSCSPISGHRSVSWYQQTPGQGLQFLFEYFSETQRNKGNFPGRFSGRQFSNSRSEMNVSTLELGDSALYLCASSLLGGVSDTQYFGPGTRLTVL.

This clone was counted once. The chain has TRBV30 and TRBJ2-3; 10 nucleotides align to TRBD2. Germline CDR1 reads GTSNPN; CDR2 reads SVGIG (reference sequence). CDR3 length equals 15 residues. The V and J ends lost 0 bases and 3 bases, in that order; junction bases with no gene match: 3. CDR3 sequence: CAWSVAGGPTDTQYF. Here the CDR3 DNA reads TGTGCCTGGAGTGTAGCGGGAGGGCCGACAGATACGCAGTATTTT. The entire variable domain, with the rest obtained from reference TRBV30 and TRBJ2-3, is as follows: SQTIHQWPATLVQPVGSPLSLECTVEGTSNPNLYWYRQAAGRGLQLLFYSVGIGQISSEVPQNLSASRPQDRQFILSSKKLLLSDSGFYLCAWSVAGGPTDTQYFGPGTRLTVL.

The V gene is TRBV5-1, the J gene TRBJ2-2; 7 nucleotides align to TRBD2. V was clipped by 0 bases and J by 4 bases; unmatched bases: 3. This CDR3 has 15 amino acids. Germline values: CDR1 SGHRS, CDR2 YFSETQ. Here the CDR3 DNA reads TGCGCCAGCAGCTTGGCTAGCGGAATCACCGGGGAGCTGTTTTTT. It codes for CASSLASGITGELFF.

The chain employs TRBV2 and TRBJ2-7; 9 nucleotides align to TRBD1. CDR3 length equals 15 residues. Germline assignment: CDR1 SNHLY and CDR2 FYNNEI. Trimming removed 6 bases from V and 3 bases from J; junction bases left unmatched: 9. The CDR3 protein is CASSPRTGELYEQYF. The CDR3 DNA reads TGTGCCAGCAGCCCGAGGACAGGGGAACTCTACGAGCAGTACTTC.

V usage is TRBV4-1 and J usage is TRBJ1-6; D gene ambiguous. The CDR3 contains 13 residues. Germline CDR1 MGHRA, CDR2 YSYEKL. Trimming stripped 1 base from V and 10 bases from J, with 8 bases between. CDR3: CASSQASQSPLHF. The CDR3 nucleotides are TGCGCCAGCAGCCAAGCCAGTCAATCACCCCTCCACTTT.

V usage is TRBV9 and J usage is TRBJ2-2; 7 nucleotides align to TRBD2. The CDR3 is 16 amino acids. V was clipped by 1 base and J by 2 bases; unmatched bases: 5. Looked up from germline, CDR1 is SGDLS and CDR2 is YYNGEE. The CDR3 DNA follows: TGTGCCAGCAGCGTATGGGGCGGGAGCAACACCGGGGAGCTGTTTTTT. Its protein is CASSVWGGSNTGELFF.

V is TRBV18 and J is TRBJ2-5, with TRBD1 matching over 8 bases. The CDR3 extends over 14 amino acids. CDR1 is KGHSH and CDR2 is LQKENI in the germline V gene. After removal of 4 bases from V and 1 base from J, the junction contained 2 bases not matched to a gene. The DNA for the CDR3 is TGTGCCAGCTCACGAGACAGGGGCCAAGAGACCCAGTACTTC. Amino acids: CASSRDRGQETQYF. Using reference TRBV18 and TRBJ2-5 for the parts outside the CDR3, the full variable domain is NAGVMQNPRHLVRRRGQEARLRCSPMKGHSHVYWYRQLPEEGLKFMVYLQKENIIDESGMPKERFSAEFPKEGPSILRIQQVVRGDSAAYFCASSRDRGQETQYFGPGTRLLVL.

The chain uses TRBV10-3 and TRBJ2-4; TRBD1 matches 7 bases. This CDR3 is built from 16 residues. Germline CDR1 is ENHRY and CDR2 is SYGVKD. Germline trimming cut 1 base from V and 2 bases from J; bases unmatched to any gene: 5. The CDR3 spells CAISEFKGATKNIQYF. CDR3 bases: TGTGCCATCAGTGAGTTTAAGGGGGCTACCAAAAACATTCAGTACTTC.

This chain uses TRBV5-1 with TRBJ1-2, with TRBD1 identical over 8 bases. J lost 6 bases, V lost 0 bases, and 4 bases had no gene match. The CDR3 is 14 amino acids. Per germline, CDR1 SGHRS and CDR2 YFSETQ. The DNA of the CDR3 is TGCGCCAGCAGCTTGGAATCCAGGGGGCATGGCTACACCTTC. Protein sequence: CASSLESRGHGYTF.

The V and J genes are TRBV27 and TRBJ1-2; no reliable D call. Trimming took 2 bases from V and 2 from J, leaving 6 bases between them. CDR3 size: 13 residues. Germline loops: CDR1 MNHEY, CDR2 SMNVEV (reference sequence). The CDR3 DNA reads as TGTGCCAGCAGTTTAGGAGTGAACTATGGCTACACCTTC. It encodes CASSLGVNYGYTF.

In this sample, this clone turned up a few times. CDR3 residues: CASSPPPDSEAFF. DNA of the CDR3: TGTGCCAGCTCACCTCCCCCAGACTCTGAAGCTTTCTTT. This rearrangement joins TRBV18 to TRBJ1-1; the D is unclear. Trimming removed 3 bases from V and 6 bases from J, with 11 bases in between. Germline V gene data show CDR1 as KGHSH and CDR2 as LQKENI. This CDR3 is 13 amino acids long.

CDR3 DNA: TGTGCCAGCAGCGGGCCTAGCGGGAGTTACACCGGGGAGCTGTTTTTT. Protein sequence: CASSGPSGSYTGELFF. This chain links TRBV3-1 (or the pseudogene TRBV3-2) with TRBJ2-2, with 10 bases lining up with TRBD2. CDR3 size: 16 residues. Germline trimming cut 5 bases from V and 3 bases from J; bases unmatched to any gene: 6. Per germline, CDR1 LGHDT and CDR2 YNNKEL (reference sequence).

J is TRBJ1-2 and V is TRBV28; TRBD1 matches 8 bases. Germline values: CDR1 MDHEN, CDR2 SYDVKM. J lost 4 bases, V lost 10 bases, and 8 bases had no gene match. There are 13 residues in the CDR3. The CDR3 loop is CAISTGAGYGYTF. In nucleotides, the CDR3 is TGTGCCATTTCGACAGGGGCGGGCTATGGCTACACCTTC.

The V and J genes are TRBV10-2 and TRBJ1-1; D call uncertain. The V gene lost 6 bases and the J gene lost 2 bases, with 13 bases spanning the gap. This CDR3 is 14 amino acids long. Germline V gives CDR1 WSHSY, CDR2 SAAADI. The CDR3 DNA follows: TGCGCCAGCAGAGTTTCATTAACTAACACTGAAGCTTTCTTT. Amino acids: CASRVSLTNTEAFF.

This chain connects TRBV28 to TRBJ1-5; 7 bases map to TRBD1. The CDR3 is 15 amino acids. The germline V gene has CDR1 MDHEN and CDR2 SYDVKM. The V gene end was trimmed by 5 bases and the J gene end by 4 bases; junction bases not matched to a gene: 8. The CDR3 nucleotides are TGTGCCAGCAGTCCACGCGGACAGGTTAATCAGCCCCAGCATTTT. Its translation: CASSPRGQVNQPQHF.

The rearrangement links TRBV7-9 to TRBJ2-2; a weak D match, TRBD1 (5 bases). Germline CDR1 SEHNR, CDR2 FQNEAQ (reference sequence). The CDR3 spans 16 residues. Trimming took 5 bases from V and 0 from J, leaving 13 bases between them. This CDR3 is CASSAGFFANTGELFF. In nucleotides, the CDR3 is TGTGCCAGCAGCGCAGGGTTCTTCGCGAACACCGGGGAGCTGTTTTTT. Drawing the rest from reference TRBV7-9 and TRBJ2-2, the complete variable domain is DTGVSQNPRHKITKRGQNVTFRCDPISEHNRLYWYRQTLGQGPEFLTYFQNEAQLEKSRLLSDRFSAERPKGSFSTLEIQRTEQGDSAMYLCASSAGFFANTGELFFGEGSRLTVL.

The V gene is TRBV7-3, the J gene TRBJ2-1, with 14 bases fitting TRBD2. This CDR3 spans 15 amino acids. The germline V gene has CDR1 SGHTA and CDR2 FQGTGA. The V and J ends lost 2 bases and 8 bases, in that order; junction bases with no gene match: 2. CDR3 sequence: CASSLGTSGGYEQFF. CDR3 coding DNA: TGTGCCAGCAGCTTAGGGACTAGCGGGGGTTATGAGCAGTTCTTC.

The chain joins TRBV6-1 to TRBJ1-2; 7 nucleotides align to TRBD1. The germline V gene has CDR1 MNHNS and CDR2 SASEGT. V was pared by 2 bases and J by 7 bases, with 10 bases of the junction left unmatched. CDR3 length: 15 residues. CDR3 region: CASSENPMTGFGYTF. The DNA for the CDR3 is TGTGCCAGCAGTGAAAACCCCATGACAGGGTTTGGCTACACCTTC.

This clone was counted between two and nine times. J is TRBJ1-5 and V is TRBV7-9, with D possibly being TRBD1 (6 bases). The germline gives CDR1 SEHNR, CDR2 FQNEAQ (reference sequence). The V and J ends lost 5 bases and 0 bases respectively, with 8 bases between them. This CDR3 region has 14 residues. The CDR3 here is CASSHRDSNQPQHF. In DNA form, the CDR3 reads TGTGCCAGCAGCCACAGGGATAGCAATCAGCCCCAGCATTTT.

DNA for the CDR3: TGCGCCAGCAGCTTGGGGAGGCAGCCCTACGAGCAGTACTTC. This encodes CASSLGRQPYEQYF. The chain carries TRBV5-1 and TRBJ2-7; D might be TRBD2 (5 bases). Per germline, CDR1 SGHRS and CDR2 YFSETQ. The CDR3 length is 14 residues. V lost 0 bases to trimming and J lost 2 bases, with 9 bases between them.

J is TRBJ1-2 and V is TRBV5-5; the match to TRBD1 covers 9 bases. With V trimmed by 0 bases and J by 0 bases, 6 bases remained unmatched. The germline CDR1 and CDR2 sequences are SGHKS and YYEKEE (reference sequence). The CDR3 extends over 17 amino acids. Written as DNA, the CDR3 is TGTGCCAGCAGCTTGGCCGGGCGGGACAGGGCTAACTATGGCTACACCTTC. This translates into CASSLAGRDRANYGYTF.

This clone was observed a single time. The V call is TRBV21-1, the J call TRBJ2-7; TRBD1, the table's D call, lacks a check against the DNA. TRBV21-1 is a pseudogene locus. This CDR3 spans 14 amino acids. Here the CDR3 reads CASITPDRPYEQYF. The CDR3 DNA reads as TGTGCCAGCATTACACCCGACAGACCCTACGAGCAGTACTTC.

The chain employs TRBV6-6 and TRBJ1-2, with no clear D. Trimming took off 6 bases at V and 5 bases at J, with 10 bases between the two ends. Germline values: CDR1 MNHNY, CDR2 SVGAGI (reference sequence). This CDR3 has 12 amino acids. The CDR3: CASSPSVYGYTF. In DNA, the CDR3 is TGTGCCAGCAGCCCTTCAGTATATGGCTACACCTTC.